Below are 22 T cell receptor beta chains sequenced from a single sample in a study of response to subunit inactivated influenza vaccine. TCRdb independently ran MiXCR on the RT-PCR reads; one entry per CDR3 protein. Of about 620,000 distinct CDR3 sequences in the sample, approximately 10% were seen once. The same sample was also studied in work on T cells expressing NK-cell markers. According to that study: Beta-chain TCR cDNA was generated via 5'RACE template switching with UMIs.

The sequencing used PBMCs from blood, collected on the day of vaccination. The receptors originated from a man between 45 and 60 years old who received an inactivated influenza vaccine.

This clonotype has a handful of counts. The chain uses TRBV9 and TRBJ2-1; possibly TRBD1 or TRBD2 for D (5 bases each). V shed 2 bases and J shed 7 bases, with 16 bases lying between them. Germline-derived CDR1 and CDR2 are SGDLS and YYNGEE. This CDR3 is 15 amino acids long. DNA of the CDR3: TGTGCCAGCAGCGTCGAATCCGGGACCATAAATGAGCAGTTCTTC. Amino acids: CASSVESGTINEQFF.

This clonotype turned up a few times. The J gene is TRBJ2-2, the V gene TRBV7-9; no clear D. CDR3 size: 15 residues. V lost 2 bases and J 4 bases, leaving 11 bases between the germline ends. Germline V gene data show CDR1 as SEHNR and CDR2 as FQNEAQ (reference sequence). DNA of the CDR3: TGTGCCAGCAGCTTAAACCCCGCTGGCACCGGGGAGCTGTTTTTT. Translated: CASSLNPAGTGELFF.

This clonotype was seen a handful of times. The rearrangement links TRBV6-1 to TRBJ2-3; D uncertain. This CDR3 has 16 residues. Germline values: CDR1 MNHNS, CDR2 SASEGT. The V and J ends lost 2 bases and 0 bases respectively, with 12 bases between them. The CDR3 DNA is TGTGCCAGCAGTGAACATTCGGCGGTTAGCACAGATACGCAGTATTTT. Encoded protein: CASSEHSAVSTDTQYF.

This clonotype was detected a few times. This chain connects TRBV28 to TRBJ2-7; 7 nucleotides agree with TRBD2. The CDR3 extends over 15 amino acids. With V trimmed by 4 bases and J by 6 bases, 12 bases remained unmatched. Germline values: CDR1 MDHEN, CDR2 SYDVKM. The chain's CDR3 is CASSSFFGRTPEQYF. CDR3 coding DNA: TGTGCCAGCAGTTCCTTTTTCGGGAGGACGCCCGAGCAGTACTTC.

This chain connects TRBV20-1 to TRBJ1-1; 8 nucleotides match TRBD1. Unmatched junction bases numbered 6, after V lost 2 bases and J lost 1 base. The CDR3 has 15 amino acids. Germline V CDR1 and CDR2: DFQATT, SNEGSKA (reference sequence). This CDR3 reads CSARIPGQENTEAFF. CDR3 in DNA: TGCAGTGCTAGAATACCGGGACAGGAGAACACTGAAGCTTTCTTT.

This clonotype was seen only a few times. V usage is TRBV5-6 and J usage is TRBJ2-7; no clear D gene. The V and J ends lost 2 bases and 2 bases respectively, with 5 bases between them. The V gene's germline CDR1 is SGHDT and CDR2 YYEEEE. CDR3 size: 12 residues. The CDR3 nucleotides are TGTGCCAGCAGCTTTTTTACCTACGAGCAGTACTTC. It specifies CASSFFTYEQYF.

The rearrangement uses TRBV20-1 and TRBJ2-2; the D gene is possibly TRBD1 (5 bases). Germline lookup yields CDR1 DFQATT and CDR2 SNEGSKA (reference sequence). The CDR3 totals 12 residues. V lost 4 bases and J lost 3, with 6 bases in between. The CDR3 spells CSAKGHTGELFF. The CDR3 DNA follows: TGCAGTGCTAAGGGGCACACCGGGGAGCTGTTTTTT.

CDR3 loop: CASSPTAFNEKLFF. Written as DNA, the CDR3 is TGTGCCAGCAGCCCGACAGCTTTTAATGAAAAACTGTTTTTT. The chain has TRBV14 and TRBJ1-4, with D tentatively TRBD1 (5 bases). The CDR3 is 14 residues long. The germline V gene has CDR1 SGHDN and CDR2 FVKESK. Trimming stripped 4 bases from V and 4 bases from J, with 10 bases between.

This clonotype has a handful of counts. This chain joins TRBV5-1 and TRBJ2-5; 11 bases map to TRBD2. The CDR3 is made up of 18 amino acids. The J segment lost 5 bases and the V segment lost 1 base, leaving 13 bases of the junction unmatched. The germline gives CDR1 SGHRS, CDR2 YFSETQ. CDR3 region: CASSLRVLAGAPVETQYF. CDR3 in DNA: TGCGCCAGCAGCTTGAGGGTACTAGCGGGGGCCCCGGTGGAGACCCAGTACTTC. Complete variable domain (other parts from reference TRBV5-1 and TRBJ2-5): KAGVTQTPRYLIKTRGQQVTLSCSPISGHRSVSWYQQTPGQGLQFLFEYFSETQRNKGNFPGRFSGRQFSNSRSEMNVSTLELGDSALYLCASSLRVLAGAPVETQYFGPGTRLLVL.

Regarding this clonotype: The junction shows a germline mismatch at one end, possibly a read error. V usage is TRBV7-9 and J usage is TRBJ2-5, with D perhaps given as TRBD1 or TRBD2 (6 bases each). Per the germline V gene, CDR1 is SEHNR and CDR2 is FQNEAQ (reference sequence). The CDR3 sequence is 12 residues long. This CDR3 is CASSPSRGPVNF. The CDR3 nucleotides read TGTGCCAGCAGCCCCTCCCGGGGGCCGGTCAACTTC.

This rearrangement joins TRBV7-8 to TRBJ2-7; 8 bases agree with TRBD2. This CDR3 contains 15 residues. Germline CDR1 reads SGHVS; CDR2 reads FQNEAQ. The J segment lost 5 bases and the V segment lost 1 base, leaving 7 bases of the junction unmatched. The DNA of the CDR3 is TGTGCCAGCAGCTTAGAAGAAGGGACTAGACACGAGCAGTACTTC. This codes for CASSLEEGTRHEQYF.

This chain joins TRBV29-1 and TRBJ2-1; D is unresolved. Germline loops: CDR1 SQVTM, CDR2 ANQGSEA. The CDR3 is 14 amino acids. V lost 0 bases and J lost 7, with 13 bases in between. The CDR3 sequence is CSVEDDDWINEQFF. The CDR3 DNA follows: TGCAGCGTTGAAGATGACGACTGGATTAATGAGCAGTTCTTC.

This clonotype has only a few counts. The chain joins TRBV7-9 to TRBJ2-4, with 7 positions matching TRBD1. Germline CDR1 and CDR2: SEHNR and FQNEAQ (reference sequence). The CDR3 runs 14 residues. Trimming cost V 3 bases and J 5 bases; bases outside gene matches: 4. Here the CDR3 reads CASSFSGTENIQYF. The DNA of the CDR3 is TGTGCCAGCAGCTTTTCGGGGACAGAAAACATTCAGTACTTC.

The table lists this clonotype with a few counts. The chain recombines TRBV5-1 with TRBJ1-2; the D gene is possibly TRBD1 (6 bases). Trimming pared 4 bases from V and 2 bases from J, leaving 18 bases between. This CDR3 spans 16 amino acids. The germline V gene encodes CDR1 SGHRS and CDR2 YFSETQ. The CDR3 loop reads CASSLSSGTPNYGYTF. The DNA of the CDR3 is TGCGCCAGCAGCCTATCCTCAGGGACACCGAACTATGGCTACACCTTC.

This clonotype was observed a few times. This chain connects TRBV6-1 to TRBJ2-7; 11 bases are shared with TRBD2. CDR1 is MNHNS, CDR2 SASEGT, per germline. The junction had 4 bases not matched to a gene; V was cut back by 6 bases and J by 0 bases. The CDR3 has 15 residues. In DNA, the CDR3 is TGTGCCAGCAGGACGACTAGCGGGGCCTCCTACGAGCAGTACTTC. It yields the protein CASRTTSGASYEQYF.

DNA for the CDR3: TGCGCCAGCAGCCTCATAGCGGGGTCCACCGAGCAGTACTTC. Its protein is CASSLIAGSTEQYF. The genes are TRBV5-1 and TRBJ2-7; 8 bases are a match to TRBD2. Germline V gives CDR1 SGHRS, CDR2 YFSETQ. CDR3 length: 14 residues. V shed 4 bases, J shed 6 bases, and the junction held 9 bases outside the gene matches.

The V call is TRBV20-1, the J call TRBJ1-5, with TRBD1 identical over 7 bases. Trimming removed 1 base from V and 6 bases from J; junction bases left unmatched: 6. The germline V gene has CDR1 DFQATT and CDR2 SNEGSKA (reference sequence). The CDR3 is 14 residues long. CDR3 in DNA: TGCAGTGCTAGAGGGGGACAGTGGAGTCAGCCCCAGCATTTT. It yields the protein CSARGGQWSQPQHF.

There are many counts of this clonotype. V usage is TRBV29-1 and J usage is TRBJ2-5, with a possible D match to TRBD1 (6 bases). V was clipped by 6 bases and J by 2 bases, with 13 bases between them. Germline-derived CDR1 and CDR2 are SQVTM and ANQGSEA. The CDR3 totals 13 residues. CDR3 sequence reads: CSVTGVRQETQYF. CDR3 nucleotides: TGCAGCGTGACAGGAGTTCGTCAAGAGACCCAGTACTTC.

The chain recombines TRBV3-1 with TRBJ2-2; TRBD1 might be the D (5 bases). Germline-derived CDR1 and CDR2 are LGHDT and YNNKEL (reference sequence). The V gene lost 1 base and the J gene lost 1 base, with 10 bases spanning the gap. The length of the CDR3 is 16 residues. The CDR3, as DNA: TGTGCCAGCAGCCAAGTTCTTCAGGGGAACACCGGGGAGCTGTTTTTT. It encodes CASSQVLQGNTGELFF.

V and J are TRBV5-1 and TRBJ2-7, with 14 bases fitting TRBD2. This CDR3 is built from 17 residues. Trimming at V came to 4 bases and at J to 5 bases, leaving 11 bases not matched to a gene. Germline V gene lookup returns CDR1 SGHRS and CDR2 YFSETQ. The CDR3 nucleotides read TGCGCCAGCAGCATCTCCGGGACTAGCGGGAGTAGCCACGAGCAGTACTTC. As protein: CASSISGTSGSSHEQYF.

CDR3 in DNA: TGTGCCAGCAGTTACGGACTAGCGGCCGAGCAGTACTTC. Protein: CASSYGLAAEQYF. V gene TRBV27 combines with J gene TRBJ2-7, with TRBD2 matching over 10 bases. Germline V gene data show CDR1 as MNHEY and CDR2 as SMNVEV (reference sequence). V dropped 4 bases and J dropped 6; count of bases not matched to a gene: 3. This CDR3 is built from 13 residues.

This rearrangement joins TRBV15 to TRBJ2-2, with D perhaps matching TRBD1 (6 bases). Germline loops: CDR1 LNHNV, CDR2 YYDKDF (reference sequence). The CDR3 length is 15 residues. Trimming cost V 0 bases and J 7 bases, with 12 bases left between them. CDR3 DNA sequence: TGTGCCACCAGCAGAGAGGGAACACAGGGCGGGGAGCTGTTTTTT. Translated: CATSREGTQGGELFF.